This T cell receptor beta chain emerged from a study of T-cell reconstitution after alpha-beta-depleted transplantation in children. As it was prepared, the TCRbeta library received unique molecular identifiers. TCRdb independently ran MiXCR on the PCR reads; one entry per CDR3 protein. In the table there are approximately 510,000 distinct CDR3 sequences, about 17% of which are singletons. CDR3 length equals 15 residues. The germline gives CDR1 MGHRA, CDR2 YSYEKL. V dropped 3 bases and J dropped 3 bases, with 15 bases sitting between them. The sample holds a few counts of this clonotype. This rearrangement joins TRBV4-1 to TRBJ2-7; weak D call: TRBD1 (6 bases). This specimen was PBMCs from the stem cell graft donor, taken from the stem cell graft. The TCR was taken from a human donor who donated a stem cell graft to a child with acute lymphoblastic leukemia. This chain's CDR3 is CASSHHPTGNYEQYF. The CDR3 nucleotides are TGCGCCAGCAGCCACCATCCCACAGGGAACTACGAGCAGTACTTC.